A selection of T cell receptor beta chains follows, all from one sample in a study of T cells in localized non-small cell lung cancer. The data were produced by immunoSEQ multiplex PCR, yet TCRdb's version contains in-frame clones alone and is incomplete. The repertoire holds roughly 61,000 clones, roughly four fifths seen once, with around 4.3% in the top ten. The sample consisted of PBMCs, taken before any cancer treatment. The receptors derive from a man aged 35 to 69 with stage II lung adenocarcinoma. Both conserved end residues are part of each CDR3. D genes are given only for firm matches. Size is stated for part of the rows, as once, few or many counts, or as a class when the clone is expanded.

j_gene,abundance,v_gene,len,d_gene,CDR3aa,CDR3nt
TRBJ1-1,-,TRBV27,13,-,CASRVGMNTEAFF,TGTGCCAGCAGAGTGGGGATGAACACTGAAGCTTTCTTT
TRBJ2-1,-,TRBV27,17,TRBD2,CASSQRDSTSSYNEQFF,TGTGCCAGCAGTCAGCGGGACTCCACAAGCTCCTACAATGAGCAGTTCTTC
TRBJ1-2,-,TRBV5-5,14,TRBD1,CASSSQGVYYGYTF,TGTGCCAGCAGCTCACAGGGGGTCTACTATGGCTACACCTTC
TRBJ1-5,-,TRBV18,17,TRBD1,CASSPTGGLYSNQPQHF,TGTGCCAGCTCACCGACAGGGGGTCTGTATAGCAATCAGCCCCAGCATTTT
TRBJ1-4,-,TRBV5-6,15,-,CASSLALATNEKLFF,TGTGCCAGCAGCTTGGCCTTAGCAACTAATGAAAAACTGTTTTTT
TRBJ2-3,-,TRBV9,15,-,CASSVDSTSTDTQYF,TGTGCCAGCAGCGTCGACTCAACTAGCACAGATACGCAGTATTTT
TRBJ2-7,-,TRBV7-2,18,-,CASSLEGGRGYSSYEQYF,TGTGCCAGCAGCTTAGAAGGGGGTCGGGGGTATTCCTCCTACGAGCAGTACTTC
TRBJ2-5,-,TRBV6-5,13,-,CASSPPGISSQYF,TGTGCCAGCAGCCCCCCGGGGATCTCTTCCCAGTACTTC
TRBJ2-2,-,TRBV6-7,15,-,CASRPPRENTGELFF,TGTGCCAGCAGACCCCCTAGGGAAAATACCGGGGAGCTGTTTTTT
TRBJ2-3,-,TRBV7-9,17,TRBD2,CASSLTGTSESTDTQYF,TGTGCCAGCAGCTTGACCGGGACTAGCGAGAGCACAGATACGCAGTATTTT
TRBJ2-5,-,TRBV19,17,TRBD2,CASSPRGVAGGKETQYF,TGTGCCAGTAGTCCTAGGGGGGTAGCGGGAGGGAAAGAGACCCAGTACTTC
TRBJ2-7,-,TRBV5-1,13,-,CASSLQGSYEQYF,TGCGCCAGCAGCTTACAGGGTTCCTACGAGCAGTACTTC
TRBJ2-1,-,TRBV6-5,13,TRBD1,CASSYTTGVEQFF,TGTGCCAGCAGTTACACCACAGGGGTTGAGCAGTTCTTC
TRBJ1-1,-,TRBV6-5,14,-,CASSFTSGTTEAFF,TGTGCCAGCAGTTTCACTTCAGGCACCACTGAAGCTTTCTTT
TRBJ1-5,-,TRBV7-2,14,TRBD1,CASSQGQASQPQHF,TGTGCCAGCAGCCAGGGACAGGCTAGCCAGCCCCAGCATTTT
TRBJ1-1,-,TRBV6-1,13,-,CASTWGRSSEAFF,TGTGCCAGCACTTGGGGGCGAAGTAGTGAAGCTTTCTTT
TRBJ1-2,-,TRBV7-2,13,-,CASSLAQRYGYTF,TGTGCCAGCAGCTTAGCGCAGCGCTATGGCTACACCTTC
TRBJ1-1,-,TRBV7-2,15,-,CASSLNRQYPDQAFF,TGTGCCAGCAGCTTAAACAGACAGTACCCGGATCAAGCTTTCTTT
TRBJ2-1,few,TRBV7-9,16,TRBD1,CAITLNVGTGHNEQFF,TGTGCCATCACCCTTAATGTGGGGACAGGGCACAATGAGCAGTTCTTC
TRBJ1-5,-,TRBV9,14,-,CASSDEWSNQPQHF,TGTGCCAGCAGCGATGAATGGAGCAATCAGCCCCAGCATTTT
TRBJ1-4,-,TRBV5-6,12,-,CASSRRGEKLFF,TGTGCCAGCAGCCGGAGGGGGGAAAAACTGTTTTTT
TRBJ2-2,few,TRBV27,14,-,CASSPTAYTGELFF,TGTGCCAGCAGTCCTACAGCTTACACCGGGGAGCTGTTTTTT
TRBJ1-1,-,TRBV19,13,-,CASGRGMNTEAFF,TGTGCCAGTGGACGGGGAATGAACACTGAAGCTTTCTTT
TRBJ1-4,-,TRBV5-1,12,-,CASKDPKEKLFF,TGCGCCAGCAAAGATCCGAAAGAAAAACTGTTTTTT
TRBJ1-5,few,TRBV2,13,-,CASTVYSNQPQHF,TGTGCCAGCACCGTTTATAGCAATCAGCCCCAGCATTTT
TRBJ2-3,-,TRBV11-2,15,-,CASSLVIGGTDTQYF,TGTGCCAGCAGCTTAGTCATCGGGGGCACAGATACGCAGTATTTT
TRBJ2-4,-,TRBV11-3,15,-,CASSLGGIQGNIQYF,TGTGCCAGCAGCTTAGGAGGTATCCAGGGGAACATTCAGTACTTC
TRBJ1-2,-,TRBV7-2,13,-,CASSLGPLGGYTF,TGTGCCAGCAGCTTGGGCCCTCTTGGTGGCTACACCTTC
TRBJ1-3,-,TRBV7-2,15,TRBD1,CASSPFDRDGNTIYF,TGTGCCAGCAGCCCTTTCGACAGGGATGGAAACACCATATATTTT
TRBJ2-3,-,TRBV10-2,13,-,CASRDPGTDTQYF,TGCGCCAGCAGGGACCCGGGCACAGATACGCAGTATTTT
TRBJ1-6,-,TRBV30,13,-,CAWRRSRGSPLHF,TGTGCCTGGAGGAGGAGTAGGGGGTCACCCCTCCACTTT
TRBJ2-5,-,TRBV7-9,13,TRBD1,CATTDRDQETQYF,TGTGCCACTACGGACAGGGACCAAGAGACCCAGTACTTC
TRBJ2-1,-,TRBV2,13,-,CASSRTPYNEQFF,TGTGCCAGCAGCCGGACCCCCTACAATGAGCAGTTCTTC
TRBJ2-7,-,TRBV7-2,14,TRBD1,CASSTGGAPTEQYF,TGTGCCAGCAGCACAGGGGGCGCCCCTACTGAGCAGTACTTC
TRBJ2-7,once,TRBV5-6,12,-,CASKGSSYEQYF,TGTGCCAGCAAAGGGAGCTCCTACGAGCAGTACTTC